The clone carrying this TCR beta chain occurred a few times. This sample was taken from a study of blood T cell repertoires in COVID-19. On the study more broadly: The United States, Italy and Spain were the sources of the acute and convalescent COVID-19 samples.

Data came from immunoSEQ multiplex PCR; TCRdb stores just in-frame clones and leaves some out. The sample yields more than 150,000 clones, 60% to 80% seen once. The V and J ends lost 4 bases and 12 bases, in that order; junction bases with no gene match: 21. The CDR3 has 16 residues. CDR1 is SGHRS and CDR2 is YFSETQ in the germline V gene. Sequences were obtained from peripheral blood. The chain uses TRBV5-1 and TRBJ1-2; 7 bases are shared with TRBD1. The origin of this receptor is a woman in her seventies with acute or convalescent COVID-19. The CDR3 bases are TGCGCCAGCAGCCTTGGAGGCCCCGACAGGGCCTCCCGGCACACCTTC. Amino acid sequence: CASSLGGPDRASRHTF.